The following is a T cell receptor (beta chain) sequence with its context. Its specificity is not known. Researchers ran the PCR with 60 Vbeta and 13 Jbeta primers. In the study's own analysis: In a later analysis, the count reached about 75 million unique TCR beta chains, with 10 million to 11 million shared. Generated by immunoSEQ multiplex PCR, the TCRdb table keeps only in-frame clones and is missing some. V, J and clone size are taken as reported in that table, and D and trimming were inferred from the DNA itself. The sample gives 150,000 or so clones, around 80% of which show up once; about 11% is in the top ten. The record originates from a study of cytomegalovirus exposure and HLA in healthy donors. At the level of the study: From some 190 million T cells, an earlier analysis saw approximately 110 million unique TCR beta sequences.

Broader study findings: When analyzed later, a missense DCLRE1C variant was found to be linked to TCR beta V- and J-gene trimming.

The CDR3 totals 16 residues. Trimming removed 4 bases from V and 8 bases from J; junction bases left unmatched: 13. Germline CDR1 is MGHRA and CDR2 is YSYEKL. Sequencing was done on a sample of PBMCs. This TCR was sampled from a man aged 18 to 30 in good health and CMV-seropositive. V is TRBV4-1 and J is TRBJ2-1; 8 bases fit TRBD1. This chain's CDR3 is CASSPEGQGAVDEQFF. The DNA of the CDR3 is TGCGCCAGCAGCCCGGAAGGGCAGGGGGCTGTTGATGAGCAGTTCTTC.